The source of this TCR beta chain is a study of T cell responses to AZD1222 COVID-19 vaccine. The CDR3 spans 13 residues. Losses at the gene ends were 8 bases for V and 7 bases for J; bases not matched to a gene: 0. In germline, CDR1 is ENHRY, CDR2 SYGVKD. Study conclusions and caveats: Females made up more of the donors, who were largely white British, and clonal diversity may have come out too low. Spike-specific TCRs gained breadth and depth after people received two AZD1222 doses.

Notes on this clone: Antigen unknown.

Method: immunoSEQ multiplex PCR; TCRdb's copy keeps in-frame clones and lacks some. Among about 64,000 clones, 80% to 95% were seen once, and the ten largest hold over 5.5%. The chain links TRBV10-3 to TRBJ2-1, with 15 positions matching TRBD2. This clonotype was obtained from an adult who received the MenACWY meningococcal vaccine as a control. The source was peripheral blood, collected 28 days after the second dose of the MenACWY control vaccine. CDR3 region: CAIGLAGGNEQFF. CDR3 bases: TGTGCCATCGGACTAGCGGGAGGGAATGAGCAGTTCTTC.